What follows are 4 T cell receptor beta chains derived from one specimen sequenced in a study of T cell repertoires in cytomegalovirus infection. TCRdb reanalysed the reads using MiXCR and keeps one entry per CDR3 protein. The sample comprises some 220,000 distinct CDR3 sequences, 38% of which are singletons, and approximately 60% rests with the top ten. Their recognized antigens are unknown. The input for sequencing was CD8+ T cells from cultured PBMCs, taken from culture after CMV antigen stimulation. The receptors were sampled from a human donor in good health (CMV status not recorded). Some clones in this sample may be carry-over from other donors' samples.

There are many counts of this clonotype. The rearrangement links TRBV7-2 to TRBJ1-5; D call uncertain. From germline, CDR1 is SGHTA and CDR2 FQGNSA. The CDR3 length is 12 residues. V lost 6 bases, J lost 3 bases, and 6 bases lay in between. The DNA for the CDR3 is TGTGCCAGCAGTCCCCCCAATCAGCCCCAGCATTTT. Protein sequence: CASSPPNQPQHF.

The rearrangement joins TRBV4-1 to TRBJ2-1; no reliable D call. Germline V CDR1 and CDR2: MGHRA, YSYEKL. The CDR3 has 15 amino acids. V was shortened by 2 bases and J by 7 bases, with 15 bases between the two germline ends. This CDR3 reads CASSQSLRLENEQFF. For the CDR3, the DNA is TGCGCCAGCAGCCAATCTCTACGACTGGAGAATGAGCAGTTCTTC.

The chain joins TRBV27 to TRBJ1-5, with D perhaps TRBD1 (6 bases). This CDR3 region has 17 residues. Per the germline V gene, CDR1 is MNHEY and CDR2 is SMNVEV (reference sequence). Trimming pared 0 bases from V and 5 bases from J, leaving 17 bases between. The CDR3 loop is CASSLSQTGGIDQPQHF. The CDR3 DNA is TGTGCCAGCAGTTTATCTCAAACGGGGGGCATAGATCAGCCCCAGCATTTT.

The sample holds a few counts of this clonotype. The rearrangement uses TRBV9 and TRBJ2-3; the match to TRBD2 covers 10 bases. The V gene end was trimmed by 4 bases and the J gene end by 4 bases; junction bases not matched to a gene: 3. The CDR3 extends over 14 amino acids. Looked up from germline, CDR1 is SGDLS and CDR2 is YYNGEE. Written as DNA, the CDR3 is TGTGCCAGCAGCCCTAGCGGGAGCCCAGATACGCAGTATTTT. The encoded protein is CASSPSGSPDTQYF.